The rows below give T cell receptor beta chains drawn from one sample of a study of regulatory T cells in long-lasting Graves disease. One entry per CDR3 protein, called by TCRdb with MiXCR from the multiplex PCR reads. The sample has about 470,000 distinct CDR3 sequences, around a fifth seen once. Sequences were derived from peripheral blood mononuclear cells (PBMCs), sampled when the disease was refractory, from a patient treated with antithyroid drugs. The source is a female donor with Graves disease. Each CDR3 is given with its conserved first and last residue. D genes are given only for firm matches. Expanded clones are given a class, and other clones once, few, many or no size at all.

many	15	.	TRBV3-1	TRBJ2-6	CASSPQVSGANVLTF	TGTGCCAGCAGCCCACAGGTCTCTGGGGCCAACGTCCTGACTTTC
.	15	.	TRBV6-9	TRBJ2-3	CASSYGSGVGDTQYF	TGTGCCAGCAGTTACGGGTCCGGGGTAGGAGATACGCAGTATTTT
many	16	.	TRBV11-2	TRBJ2-6	CASSSPKSTGANVLTF	TGTGCCAGCAGCTCACCTAAGTCAACCGGGGCCAACGTCCTGACTTTC
many	16	.	TRBV28	TRBJ1-5	CASSKRIWGLNQPQHF	TGTGCCAGCAGTAAAAGGATCTGGGGGTTGAATCAGCCCCAGCATTTT
.	12	TRBD2	TRBV7-2	TRBJ2-7	CASSGGGDEQYF	TGTGCCAGCAGCGGGGGGGGGGACGAGCAGTACTTC
.	15	TRBD1	TRBV20-1	TRBJ2-7	CSAELAGTGGYEQYF	TGCAGTGCTGAACTCGCCGGGACAGGGGGCTACGAGCAGTACTTC
many	14	TRBD2	TRBV20-1	TRBJ2-5	CSAQRLAGVETQYF	TGCAGTGCCCAACGACTAGCGGGGGTAGAGACCCAGTACTTC
many	17	TRBD1	TRBV27	TRBJ1-5	CASRKGQEGYSNQPQHF	TGTGCCAGCAGAAAGGGACAGGAGGGGTATAGCAATCAGCCCCAGCATTTT
many	18	TRBD2	TRBV27	TRBJ2-7	CATDNRRLAGTISYEQYF	TGTGCCACCGATAATAGAAGGCTAGCGGGGACCATCTCCTACGAGCAGTACTTC
many	15	.	TRBV10-3	TRBJ1-2	CAISEPDRGNYGYTF	TGTGCCATCAGTGAGCCGGACAGAGGGAACTATGGCTACACCTTC
few	15	TRBD1	TRBV5-6	TRBJ2-7	CASSQKSGTEYEQYF	TGTGCCAGCAGCCAGAAGTCGGGGACAGAATACGAGCAGTACTTC
few	15	.	TRBV7-9	TRBJ2-6	CASSPQWGLANVLTF	TGTGCCAGCAGCCCACAGTGGGGTTTGGCCAACGTCCTGACTTTC
many	17	TRBD1	TRBV19	TRBJ1-5	CASSPWTGTDSNQPQHF	TGTGCCAGTAGTCCTTGGACAGGGACCGATAGCAATCAGCCCCAGCATTTT
many	15	.	TRBV24-1	TRBJ2-2	CATSDFAGPAGELFF	TGTGCCACCAGTGATTTTGCGGGGCCCGCCGGGGAGCTGTTTTTT
many	14	TRBD2	TRBV20-1	TRBJ2-7	CSATGTTISYEQYF	TGCAGTGCTACGGGGACTACTATCTCCTACGAGCAGTACTTC
.	11	.	TRBV11-1	TRBJ2-2	CASKSNGELFF	TGTGCCAGCAAGAGTAACGGGGAGCTGTTTTTT
many	15	TRBD2	TRBV2	TRBJ2-2	CASRSSSGVGGELFF	TGTGCCAGCAGGTCGTCTAGCGGGGTTGGCGGGGAGCTGTTTTTT
.	12	.	TRBV9	TRBJ1-6	CASSVGYSPLHF	TGTGCCAGCAGCGTAGGGTATTCACCCCTCCACTTT
.	13	.	TRBV24-1	TRBJ2-5	CATSDSPKETQYF	TGTGCCACCAGTGATTCCCCAAAAGAGACCCAGTACTTC
many	15	.	TRBV20-1	TRBJ2-5	CSARDLKSAQETQYF	TGCAGTGCTAGAGATCTAAAAAGCGCTCAAGAGACCCAGTACTTC
.	14	.	TRBV9	TRBJ2-7	CASSVHGGSDEQYF	TGTGCCAGCAGCGTACACGGTGGGTCGGACGAGCAGTACTTC
many	13	.	TRBV2	TRBJ1-2	CASSSDSLYGYTF	TGTGCCAGCAGCTCAGACAGCCTCTATGGCTACACCTTC
few	12	.	TRBV12-5	TRBJ2-2	CASLGYTGELFF	TGTGCTAGTCTAGGGTACACCGGGGAGCTGTTTTTT
.	14	TRBD1	TRBV5-1	TRBJ2-5	CASRVGQGGETQYF	TGCGCCAGCAGAGTGGGACAGGGAGGAGAGACCCAGTACTTC
.	14	.	TRBV9	TRBJ1-2	CASSSDDTQHGYTF	TGTGCCAGCAGCTCAGATGACACCCAGCATGGTTACACCTTC
many	13	.	TRBV28	TRBJ1-4	CASRIHSNEKLFF	TGTGCCAGCAGGATCCACAGTAATGAAAAACTGTTTTTT
few	17	TRBD2	TRBV5-8	TRBJ2-2	CASSPLTAGVGTGELFF	TGTGCCAGCAGCCCCCTAACGGCGGGAGTCGGTACCGGGGAGCTGTTTTTT
.	14	TRBD1	TRBV20-1	TRBJ1-1	CSASPGGGGLEAFF	TGCAGTGCCTCACCAGGGGGTGGTGGGCTTGAAGCTTTCTTT
few	14	.	TRBV27	TRBJ1-5	CASSFVGWDQPQHF	TGTGCCAGCAGTTTTGTGGGTTGGGATCAGCCCCAGCATTTT
.	11	.	TRBV12-3/TRBV12-4	TRBJ1-3	CASGSGNTIYF	TGTGCCAGTGGCTCTGGAAACACCATATATTTT
few	11	.	TRBV24-1	TRBJ1-2	CATSGGSGYTF	TGTGCCACCAGTGGGGGGAGCGGCTACACCTTC
few	16	TRBD1	TRBV19	TRBJ1-1	CATTRGPGTGDTEAFF	TGTGCCACCACCCGAGGCCCCGGGACAGGGGACACTGAAGCTTTCTTT
many	14	.	TRBV6-1	TRBJ1-1	CASMDSQMNTEAFF	TGTGCCAGCATGGACAGCCAGATGAACACTGAAGCTTTCTTT
few	14	.	TRBV7-2	TRBJ1-1	CASSLVARNTEAFF	TGTGCCAGCAGCTTAGTGGCAAGGAACACTGAAGCTTTCTTT
.	11	.	TRBV29-1	TRBJ2-5	CSVVEQETQYF	TGCAGCGTTGTGGAGCAAGAGACCCAGTACTTC
many	14	.	TRBV11-2	TRBJ2-2	CASSLVLFTGELFF	TGTGCCAGCAGCTTAGTACTATTCACCGGGGAGCTGTTTTTT
few	15	TRBD1	TRBV7-6	TRBJ1-4	CASSFRDRGNEKLFF	TGTGCCAGCAGCTTCCGGGACAGGGGCAATGAAAAACTGTTTTTT
many	14	TRBD1	TRBV6-1	TRBJ2-7	CASSRVQGDHEQYF	TGTGCCAGCAGTCGCGTTCAGGGGGACCACGAGCAGTACTTC
many	12	.	TRBV7-2	TRBJ2-5	CASSSRWETQYF	TGTGCCAGCAGCTCCCGTTGGGAGACCCAGTACTTC
many	12	TRBD1	TRBV28	TRBJ2-5	CATQGDQETQYF	TGTGCCACACAGGGGGACCAAGAGACCCAGTACTTC
many	15	.	TRBV6-2/TRBV6-3	TRBJ1-5	CASRPGQGVNQPQHF	TGTGCCAGCAGGCCCGGGCAGGGCGTCAATCAGCCCCAGCATTTT
few	14	.	TRBV19	TRBJ2-5	CASSIGGGIETQYF	TGTGCCAGTAGTATAGGCGGCGGGATAGAGACCCAGTACTTC
.	14	.	TRBV28	TRBJ2-7	CASSLLGGGNEQYF	TGTGCCAGCAGTTTACTAGGGGGTGGCAACGAGCAGTACTTC
.	15	TRBD1	TRBV15	TRBJ2-7	CATSRVGRGYYEQYF	TGTGCCACCAGCAGAGTTGGCAGGGGGTACTACGAGCAGTACTTC
few	13	.	TRBV3-1	TRBJ1-6	CASSPYLGSPLHF	TGTGCCAGCAGTCCTTATTTGGGTTCACCCCTCCACTTT
many	14	.	TRBV6-5	TRBJ2-7	CASSYGHGSYEQYF	TGTGCCAGCAGTTATGGGCACGGATCCTACGAGCAGTACTTC
many	15	.	TRBV6-1	TRBJ2-5	CASSPLSGPGETQYF	TGTGCCAGCAGCCCCCTGTCGGGGCCGGGAGAGACCCAGTACTTC
many	15	.	TRBV27	TRBJ2-6	CASSFGGSGANVLTF	TGTGCCAGCAGTTTTGGAGGCTCTGGGGCCAACGTCCTGACTTTC
many	14	.	TRBV15	TRBJ1-1	CATSSRQLNTEAFF	TGTGCCACCAGCAGTCGACAGTTGAACACTGAAGCTTTCTTT
.	13	.	TRBV29-1	TRBJ2-7	CSVATEPLSEQYF	TGCAGCGTTGCTACGGAGCCCCTAAGCGAGCAGTACTTC
.	15	TRBD1	TRBV11-1	TRBJ2-7	CASSHWDRGNYEQYF	TGTGCCAGCAGCCATTGGGACAGGGGGAATTACGAGCAGTACTTC
.	17	.	TRBV19	TRBJ2-5	CASSPRGRPQDQETQYF	TGTGCCAGTAGCCCCAGAGGGAGGCCCCAAGATCAAGAGACCCAGTACTTC
many	15	.	TRBV7-2	TRBJ2-7	CASSARGGFRYEQYF	TGTGCCAGCAGCGCGAGAGGGGGGTTTAGGTACGAGCAGTACTTC
many	12	.	TRBV5-1	TRBJ1-1	CASSQVGGAGFF	TGCGCCAGCAGCCAGGTTGGGGGCGCCGGTTTCTTT
few	14	.	TRBV5-4	TRBJ2-5	CASSPRQGTETQYF	TGTGCCAGCAGCCCGCGGCAGGGGACGGAGACCCAGTACTTC
many	14	.	TRBV28	TRBJ1-4	CASSLDRSHEKLFF	TGTGCCAGCAGTCTTGACAGGAGCCATGAAAAACTGTTTTTT
many	12	.	TRBV12-5	TRBJ2-5	CASGLLSETQYF	TGTGCTAGTGGTTTGCTCTCGGAGACCCAGTACTTC